This paragraph reports one T cell receptor (beta chain). The antigen is undetermined. The source of the sample is a study of identical twins' blood T cells. TCRdb reanalysed the 5' RACE reads using MiXCR and keeps one entry per CDR3 protein. The data contain a few hundred thousand distinct CDR3 sequences, about 28% of them singletons. Germline CDR1 SEHNR, CDR2 FQNEAQ (reference sequence). The CDR3 contains 14 residues. V was trimmed by 1 base and J by 1 base, leaving 7 bases between them. Broader study findings: Abundant TCRbeta CDR3s overlapped more between twins than with unrelated donors.

What was sequenced was PBMCs. The receptor comes from a woman aged 18-49 years in good health. V is TRBV7-9 and J is TRBJ2-5; D not resolved. This CDR3 is CASSLVGPQETQYF. The CDR3 DNA is TGTGCCAGCAGCTTAGTAGGACCCCAAGAGACCCAGTACTTC.